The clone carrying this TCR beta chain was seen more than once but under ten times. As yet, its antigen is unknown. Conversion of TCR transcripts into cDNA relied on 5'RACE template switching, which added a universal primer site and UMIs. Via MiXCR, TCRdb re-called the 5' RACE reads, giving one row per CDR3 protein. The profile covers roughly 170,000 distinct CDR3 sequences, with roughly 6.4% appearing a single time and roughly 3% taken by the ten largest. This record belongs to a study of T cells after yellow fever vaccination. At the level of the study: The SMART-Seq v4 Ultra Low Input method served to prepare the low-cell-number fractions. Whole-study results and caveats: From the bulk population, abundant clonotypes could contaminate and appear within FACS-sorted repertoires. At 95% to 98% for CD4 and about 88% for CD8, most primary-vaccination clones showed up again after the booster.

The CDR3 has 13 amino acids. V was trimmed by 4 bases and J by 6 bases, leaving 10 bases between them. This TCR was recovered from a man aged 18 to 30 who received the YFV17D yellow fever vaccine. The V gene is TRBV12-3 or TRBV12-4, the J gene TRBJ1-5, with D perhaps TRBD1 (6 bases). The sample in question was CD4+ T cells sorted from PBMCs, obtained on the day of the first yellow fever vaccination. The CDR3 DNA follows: TGTGCCAGCAGTTCACAGGGCGGTCAGCCCCAGCATTTT. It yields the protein CASSSQGGQPQHF.